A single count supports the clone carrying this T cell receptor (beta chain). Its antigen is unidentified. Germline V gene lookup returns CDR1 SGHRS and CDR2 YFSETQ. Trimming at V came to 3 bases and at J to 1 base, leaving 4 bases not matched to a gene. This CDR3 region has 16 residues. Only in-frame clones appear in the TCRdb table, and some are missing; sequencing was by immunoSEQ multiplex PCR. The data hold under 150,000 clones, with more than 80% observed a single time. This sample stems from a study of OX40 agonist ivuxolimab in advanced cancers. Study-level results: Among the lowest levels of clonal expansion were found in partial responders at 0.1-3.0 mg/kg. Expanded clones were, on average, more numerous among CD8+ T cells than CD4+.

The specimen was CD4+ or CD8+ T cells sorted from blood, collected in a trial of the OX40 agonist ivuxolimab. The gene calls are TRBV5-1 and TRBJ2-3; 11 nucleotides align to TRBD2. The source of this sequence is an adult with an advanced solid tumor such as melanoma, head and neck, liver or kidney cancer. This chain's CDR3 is CASSSTLAGGTDTQYF. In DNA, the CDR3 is TGCGCCAGCAGCTCGACACTAGCGGGGGGCACAGATACGCAGTATTTT.